This T cell receptor beta chain was identified during a study of cytomegalovirus exposure and HLA in healthy donors. About this clone itself: No antigen is known for it.

All the people who gave samples were healthy bone marrow donors. A multiplex PCR was run with 60 Vbeta primers and 13 Jbeta primers. Here immunoSEQ multiplex PCR was the method, and the copy in TCRdb shows in-frame clones only, minus some. The table lists 100,000 to 150,000 clones, about 80% of them singletons, with approximately 9% in the top ten. Broader study findings: Several of the most significant clusters appeared, in a later analysis, to be linked to common viral pathogens. The study designated 150 or so TCR beta chains cytomegalovirus-associated.

The V and J ends lost 3 bases and 8 bases, in that order; junction bases with no gene match: 3. CDR1 and CDR2 (germline): MNHEY, SVGAGI. This CDR3 has 12 residues. The chain has TRBV6-5 and TRBJ1-2; TRBD1 matches 7 bases. The sequence came from a man under 40 in good health and CMV-seropositive. The sample consisted of PBMCs. CDR3 nucleotides: TGTGCCAGCAGTTATCGGACAGGAGGCTACACCTTC. Amino acid sequence: CASSYRTGGYTF.